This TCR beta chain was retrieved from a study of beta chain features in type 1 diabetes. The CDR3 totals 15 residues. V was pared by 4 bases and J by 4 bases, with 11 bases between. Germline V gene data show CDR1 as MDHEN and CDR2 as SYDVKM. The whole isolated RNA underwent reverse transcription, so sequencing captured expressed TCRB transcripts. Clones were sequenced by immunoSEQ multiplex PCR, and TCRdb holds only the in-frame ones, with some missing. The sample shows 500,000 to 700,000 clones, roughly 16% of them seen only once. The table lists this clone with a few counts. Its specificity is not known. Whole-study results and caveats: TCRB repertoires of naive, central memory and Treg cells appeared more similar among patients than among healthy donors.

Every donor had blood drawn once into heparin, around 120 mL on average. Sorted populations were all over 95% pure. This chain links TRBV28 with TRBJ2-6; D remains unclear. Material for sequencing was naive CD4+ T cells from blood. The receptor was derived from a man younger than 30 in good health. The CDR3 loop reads CASSSTARGANVLTF. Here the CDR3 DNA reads TGTGCCAGCAGTTCGACGGCCCGGGGGGCCAACGTCCTGACTTTC.